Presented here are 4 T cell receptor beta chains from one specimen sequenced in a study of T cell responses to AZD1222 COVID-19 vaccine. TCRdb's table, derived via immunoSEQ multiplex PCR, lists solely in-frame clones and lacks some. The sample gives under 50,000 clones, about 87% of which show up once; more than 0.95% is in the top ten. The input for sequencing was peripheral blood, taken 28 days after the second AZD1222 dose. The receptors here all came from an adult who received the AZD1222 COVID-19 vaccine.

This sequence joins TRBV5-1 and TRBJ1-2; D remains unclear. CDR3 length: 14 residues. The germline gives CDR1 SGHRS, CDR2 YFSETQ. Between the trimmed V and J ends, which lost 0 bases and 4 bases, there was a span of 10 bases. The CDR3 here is CASSLGTNLYGYTF. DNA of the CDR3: TGCGCCAGCAGCTTGGGCACGAATCTCTATGGCTACACCTTC.

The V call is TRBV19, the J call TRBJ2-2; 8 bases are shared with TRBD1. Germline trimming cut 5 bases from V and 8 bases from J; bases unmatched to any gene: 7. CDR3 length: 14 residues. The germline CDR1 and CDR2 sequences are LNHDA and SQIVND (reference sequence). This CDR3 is CASSRDRGAGELFF. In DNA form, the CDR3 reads TGTGCCAGTAGTCGCGACAGGGGAGCTGGGGAGCTGTTTTTT.

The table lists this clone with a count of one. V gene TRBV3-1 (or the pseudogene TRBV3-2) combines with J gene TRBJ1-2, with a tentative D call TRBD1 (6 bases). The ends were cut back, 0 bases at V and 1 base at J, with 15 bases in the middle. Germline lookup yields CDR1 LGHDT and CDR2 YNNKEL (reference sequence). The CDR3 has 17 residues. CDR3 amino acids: CASSQEGVTGINYGYTF. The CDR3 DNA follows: TGTGCCAGCAGCCAAGAAGGGGTCACAGGGATTAACTATGGCTACACCTTC.

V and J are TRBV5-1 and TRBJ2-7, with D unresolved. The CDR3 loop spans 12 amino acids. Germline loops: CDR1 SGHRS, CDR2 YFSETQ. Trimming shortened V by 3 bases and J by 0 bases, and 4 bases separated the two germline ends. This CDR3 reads CASSSSSYEQYF. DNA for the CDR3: TGCGCCAGCAGCTCGAGCTCCTACGAGCAGTACTTC.